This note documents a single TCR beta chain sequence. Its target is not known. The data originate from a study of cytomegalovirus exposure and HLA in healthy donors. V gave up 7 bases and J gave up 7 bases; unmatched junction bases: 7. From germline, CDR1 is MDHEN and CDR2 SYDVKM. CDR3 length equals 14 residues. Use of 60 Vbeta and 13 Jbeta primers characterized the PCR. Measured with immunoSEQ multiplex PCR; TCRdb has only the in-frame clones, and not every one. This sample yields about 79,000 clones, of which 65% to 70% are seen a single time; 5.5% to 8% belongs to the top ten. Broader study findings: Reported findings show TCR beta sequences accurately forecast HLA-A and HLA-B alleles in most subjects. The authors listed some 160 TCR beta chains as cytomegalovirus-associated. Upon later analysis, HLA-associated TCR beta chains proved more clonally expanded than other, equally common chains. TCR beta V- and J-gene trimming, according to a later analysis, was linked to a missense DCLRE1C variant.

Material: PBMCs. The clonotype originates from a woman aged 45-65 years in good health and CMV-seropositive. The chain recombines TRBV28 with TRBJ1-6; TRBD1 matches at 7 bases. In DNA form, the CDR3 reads TGTGCCAGCATCTTGGGACAGTACAATTCACCCCTCCACTTT. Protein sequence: CASILGQYNSPLHF.